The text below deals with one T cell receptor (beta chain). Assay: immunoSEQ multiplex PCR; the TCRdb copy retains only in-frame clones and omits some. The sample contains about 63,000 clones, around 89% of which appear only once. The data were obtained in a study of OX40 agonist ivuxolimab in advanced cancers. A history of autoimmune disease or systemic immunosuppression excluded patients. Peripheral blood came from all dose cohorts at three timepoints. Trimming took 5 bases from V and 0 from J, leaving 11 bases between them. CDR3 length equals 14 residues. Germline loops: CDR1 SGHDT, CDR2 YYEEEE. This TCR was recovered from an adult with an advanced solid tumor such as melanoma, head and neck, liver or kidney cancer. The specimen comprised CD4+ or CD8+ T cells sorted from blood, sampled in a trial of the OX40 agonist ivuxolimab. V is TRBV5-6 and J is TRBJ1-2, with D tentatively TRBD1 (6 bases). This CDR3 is CASSWTVTNYGYTF. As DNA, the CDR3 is TGTGCCAGCAGTTGGACAGTTACTAACTATGGCTACACCTTC.